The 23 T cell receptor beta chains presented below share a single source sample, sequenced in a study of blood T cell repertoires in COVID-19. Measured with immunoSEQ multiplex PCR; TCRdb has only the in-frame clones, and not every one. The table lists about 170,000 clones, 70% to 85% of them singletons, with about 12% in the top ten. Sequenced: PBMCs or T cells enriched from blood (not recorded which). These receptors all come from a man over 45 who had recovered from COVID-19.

CDR3 sequence reads: CASSLTAVPNEQFF. DNA of the CDR3: TGTGCCAGCAGCTTGACCGCGGTGCCGAATGAGCAGTTCTTC. V is TRBV14 and J is TRBJ2-1, with unresolved D. Germline-derived CDR1 and CDR2 are SGHDN and FVKESK. The CDR3 extends over 14 amino acids. Trimming removed 5 bases from V and 7 bases from J, with 15 bases in between. The entire variable domain, with the rest obtained from reference TRBV14 and TRBJ2-1, is as follows: EAGVTQFPSHSVIEKGQTVTLRCDPISGHDNLYWYRRVMGKEIKFLLHFVKESKQDESGMPNNRFLAERTGGTYSTLKVQPAELEDSGVYFCASSLTAVPNEQFFGPGTRLTVL.

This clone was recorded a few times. The CDR3 DNA reads as TGTGCCAGCAGCTTATCCCTACACGAGCAGTACTTC. Encoded protein: CASSLSLHEQYF. The chain couples TRBV7-9 to TRBJ2-7; D is uncertain. V lost 2 bases and J 5 bases, leaving 7 bases between the germline ends. Germline lookup yields CDR1 SEHNR and CDR2 FQNEAQ (reference sequence). The CDR3 is made up of 12 amino acids.

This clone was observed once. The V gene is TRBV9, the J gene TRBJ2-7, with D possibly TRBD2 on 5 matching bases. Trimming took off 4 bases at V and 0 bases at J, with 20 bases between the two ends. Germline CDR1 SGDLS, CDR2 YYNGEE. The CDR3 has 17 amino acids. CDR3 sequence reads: CASSPPGSRGFSYEQYF. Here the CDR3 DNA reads TGTGCCAGCAGCCCACCGGGGAGTCGGGGTTTCTCCTACGAGCAGTACTTC.

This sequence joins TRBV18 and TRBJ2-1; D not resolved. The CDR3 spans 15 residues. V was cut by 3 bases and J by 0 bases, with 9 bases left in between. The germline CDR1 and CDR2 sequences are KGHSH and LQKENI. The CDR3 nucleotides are TGTGCCAGCTCACCTTACGCGAGCTCCTACAATGAGCAGTTCTTC. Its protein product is CASSPYASSYNEQFF.

CDR3 residues: CASSQVAGTDTQYF. For the CDR3, the DNA is TGTGCCAGCAGCCAGGTGGCGGGCACAGATACGCAGTATTTT. The rearrangement links TRBV3-1 (or the pseudogene TRBV3-2) to TRBJ2-3; D call uncertain. The CDR3 covers 14 residues. V was shortened by 3 bases and J by 1 base, with 8 bases between the two germline ends. Germline-derived CDR1 and CDR2 are LGHDT and YNNKEL (reference sequence).

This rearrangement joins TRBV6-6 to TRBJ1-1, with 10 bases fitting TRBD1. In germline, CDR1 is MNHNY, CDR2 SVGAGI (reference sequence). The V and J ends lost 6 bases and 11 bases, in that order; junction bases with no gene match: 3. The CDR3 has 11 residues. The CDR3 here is CASRDRGDAFF. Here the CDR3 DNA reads TGTGCCAGCAGGGACAGGGGGGACGCTTTCTTT.

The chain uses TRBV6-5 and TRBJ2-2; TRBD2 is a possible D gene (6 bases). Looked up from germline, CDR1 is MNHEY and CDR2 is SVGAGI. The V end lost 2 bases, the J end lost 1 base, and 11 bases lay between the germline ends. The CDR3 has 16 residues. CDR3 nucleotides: TGTGCCAGCAGTTACACCGGGGGTCAGAACACCGGGGAGCTGTTTTTT. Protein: CASSYTGGQNTGELFF.

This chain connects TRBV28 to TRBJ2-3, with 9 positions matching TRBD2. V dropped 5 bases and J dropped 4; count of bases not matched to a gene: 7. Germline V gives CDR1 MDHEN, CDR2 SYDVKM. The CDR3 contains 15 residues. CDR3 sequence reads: CASSLGTSMSDTQYF. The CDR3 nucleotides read TGTGCCAGCAGTCTAGGGACTAGCATGTCAGATACGCAGTATTTT.

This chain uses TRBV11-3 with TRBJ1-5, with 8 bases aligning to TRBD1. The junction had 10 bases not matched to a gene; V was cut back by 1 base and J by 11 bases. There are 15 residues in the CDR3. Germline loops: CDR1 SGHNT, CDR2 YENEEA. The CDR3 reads CASSLGGTGSLSQHF. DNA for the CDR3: TGTGCCAGCAGCTTAGGCGGGACAGGCTCCTTGTCCCAGCATTTT.

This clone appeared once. The CDR3 bases are TGTGCCAGTAGTATAGCGGGGGAACGCTATGGCTACACCTTC. Residues: CASSIAGERYGYTF. The V gene is TRBV19, the J gene TRBJ1-2; tentative D call: TRBD1 (5 bases). This CDR3 is 14 amino acids long. V was clipped by 1 base and J by 4 bases, with 10 bases between them. Germline CDR1 reads LNHDA; CDR2 reads SQIVND (reference sequence).

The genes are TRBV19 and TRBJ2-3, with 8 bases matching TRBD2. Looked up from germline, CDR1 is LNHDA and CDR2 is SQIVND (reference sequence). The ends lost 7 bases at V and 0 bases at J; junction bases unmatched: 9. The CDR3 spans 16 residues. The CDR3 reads CASTRGGQPSTDTQYF. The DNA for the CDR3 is TGTGCCAGTACCCGGGGGGGGCAACCCAGCACAGATACGCAGTATTTT.

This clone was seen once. CDR3 protein: CASSDNTGGDSPLHF. The CDR3 DNA sequence: TGTGCCAGCAGTGACAATACAGGGGGCGATTCACCCCTCCACTTT. The genes are TRBV6-1 and TRBJ1-6; the match to TRBD1 covers 9 bases. This CDR3 has 15 residues. Trimming took 3 bases from V and 8 from J; bases not matched to a gene: 5. Germline V CDR1 and CDR2: MNHNS, SASEGT.

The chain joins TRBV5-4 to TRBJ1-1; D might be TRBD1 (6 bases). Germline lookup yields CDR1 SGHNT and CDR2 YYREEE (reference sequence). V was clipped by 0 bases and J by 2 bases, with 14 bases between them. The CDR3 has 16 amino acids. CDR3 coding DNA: TGTGCCAGCAGCTTGGATGGACAGAGGATAAACACTGAAGCTTTCTTT. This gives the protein CASSLDGQRINTEAFF. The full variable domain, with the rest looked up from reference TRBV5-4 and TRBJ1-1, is ETGVTQSPTHLIKTRGQQVTLRCSSQSGHNTVSWYQQALGQGPQFIFQYYREEENGRGNFPPRFSGLQFPNYSSELNVNALELDDSALYLCASSLDGQRINTEAFFGQGTRLTVV.

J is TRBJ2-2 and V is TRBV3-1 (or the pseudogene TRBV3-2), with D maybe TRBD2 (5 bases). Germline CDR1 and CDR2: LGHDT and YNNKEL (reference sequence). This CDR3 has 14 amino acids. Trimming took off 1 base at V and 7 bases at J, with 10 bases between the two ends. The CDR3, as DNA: TGTGCCAGCAGCCAAGTTCGTCGGGACGGGGAGCTGTTTTTT. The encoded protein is CASSQVRRDGELFF.

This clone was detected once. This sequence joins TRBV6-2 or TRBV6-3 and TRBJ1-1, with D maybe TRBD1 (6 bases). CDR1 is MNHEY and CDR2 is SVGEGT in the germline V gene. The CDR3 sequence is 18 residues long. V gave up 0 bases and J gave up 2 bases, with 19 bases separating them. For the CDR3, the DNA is TGTGCCAGCAGTTACTCGGTGCGGGGGCGTTCGCTAAACACTGAAGCTTTCTTT. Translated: CASSYSVRGRSLNTEAFF.

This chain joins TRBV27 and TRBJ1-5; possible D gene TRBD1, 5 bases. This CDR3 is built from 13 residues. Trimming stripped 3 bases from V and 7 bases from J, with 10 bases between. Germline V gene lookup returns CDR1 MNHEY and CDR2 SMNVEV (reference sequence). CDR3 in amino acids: CASSFIGEQPQHF. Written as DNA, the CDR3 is TGTGCCAGCAGTTTTATAGGGGAACAGCCCCAGCATTTT.

DNA for the CDR3: TGCAGCATACTAGCGAACTCCTACAATGAGCAGTTCTTC. Translation: CSILANSYNEQFF. The gene calls are TRBV29-1 and TRBJ2-1, with TRBD2 matching 7 bases. This CDR3 comprises 13 residues. Looked up from germline, CDR1 is SQVTM and CDR2 is ANQGSEA. Trimming removed 8 bases from V and 0 bases from J; junction bases left unmatched: 4.

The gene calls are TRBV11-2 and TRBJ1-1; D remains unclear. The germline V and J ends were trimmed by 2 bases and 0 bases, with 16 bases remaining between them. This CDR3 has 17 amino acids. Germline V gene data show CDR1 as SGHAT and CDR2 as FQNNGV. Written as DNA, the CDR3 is TGTGCCAGCAGCTTATGGCCCCCGCAGTTCATGAACACTGAAGCTTTCTTT. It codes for CASSLWPPQFMNTEAFF. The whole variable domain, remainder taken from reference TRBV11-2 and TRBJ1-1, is EAGVAQSPRYKIIEKRQSVAFWCNPISGHATLYWYQQILGQGPKLLIQFQNNGVVDDSQLPKDRFSAERLKGVDSTLKIQPAKLEDSAVYLCASSLWPPQFMNTEAFFGQGTRLTVV.

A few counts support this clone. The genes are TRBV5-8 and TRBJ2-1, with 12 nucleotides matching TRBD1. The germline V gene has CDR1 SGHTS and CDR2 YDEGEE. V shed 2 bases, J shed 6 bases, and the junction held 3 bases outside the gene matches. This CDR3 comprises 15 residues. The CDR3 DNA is TGTGCCAGCAGCTTTATGGGACAGGGGGCCAATGAGCAGTTCTTC. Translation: CASSFMGQGANEQFF.

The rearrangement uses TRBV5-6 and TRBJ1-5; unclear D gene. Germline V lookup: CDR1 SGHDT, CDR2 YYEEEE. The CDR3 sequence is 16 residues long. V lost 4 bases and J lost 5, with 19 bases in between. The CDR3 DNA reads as TGTGCCAGCAGCCCGTTTAGAGCCGGAGCAGATCAGCCCCAGCATTTT. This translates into CASSPFRAGADQPQHF.

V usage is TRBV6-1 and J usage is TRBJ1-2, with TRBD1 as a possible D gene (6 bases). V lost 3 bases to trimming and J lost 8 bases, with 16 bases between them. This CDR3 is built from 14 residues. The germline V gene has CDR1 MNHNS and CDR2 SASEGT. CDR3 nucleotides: TGTGCCAGCAGTGACAGGGGCGTTGGAAAAGGCTACACCTTC. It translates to CASSDRGVGKGYTF.

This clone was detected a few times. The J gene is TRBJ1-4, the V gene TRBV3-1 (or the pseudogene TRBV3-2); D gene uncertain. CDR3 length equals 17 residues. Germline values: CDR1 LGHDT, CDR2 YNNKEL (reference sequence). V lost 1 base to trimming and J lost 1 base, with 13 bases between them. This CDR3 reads CASSQVFGRVTNEKLFF. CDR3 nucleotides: TGTGCCAGCAGCCAAGTTTTCGGTCGAGTAACTAATGAAAAACTGTTTTTT.

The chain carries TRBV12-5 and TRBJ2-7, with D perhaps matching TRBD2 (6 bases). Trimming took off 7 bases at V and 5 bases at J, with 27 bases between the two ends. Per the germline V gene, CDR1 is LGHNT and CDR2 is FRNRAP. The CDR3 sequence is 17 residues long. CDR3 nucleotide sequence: TGTGCTAGTGTTCTTCTGATACCAGGCGGGGTAGGTAACGAGCAGTACTTC. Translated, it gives CASVLLIPGGVGNEQYF.